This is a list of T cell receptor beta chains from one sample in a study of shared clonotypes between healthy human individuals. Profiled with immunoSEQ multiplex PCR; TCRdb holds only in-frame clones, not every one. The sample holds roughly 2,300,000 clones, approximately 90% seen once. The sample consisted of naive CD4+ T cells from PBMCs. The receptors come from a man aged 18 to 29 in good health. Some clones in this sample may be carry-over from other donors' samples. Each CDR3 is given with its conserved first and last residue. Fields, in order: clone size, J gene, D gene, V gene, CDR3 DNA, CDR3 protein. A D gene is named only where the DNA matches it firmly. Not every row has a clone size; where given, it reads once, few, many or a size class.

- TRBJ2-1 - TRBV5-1 TGCGCCAGCAGCATCGTCACCGGCAGGGGCAGCTCCTACAATGAGCAGTTCTTC CASSIVTGRGSSYNEQFF
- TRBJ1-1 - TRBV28 TGTGCCAGCAAGGAGGGCGGGGAAAACACTGAAGCTTTCTTT CASKEGGENTEAFF
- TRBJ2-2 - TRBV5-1 TGCGCCAGCAGCTTGGGAGGCCACGAACGGACCGGGGAGCTGTTTTTT CASSLGGHERTGELFF
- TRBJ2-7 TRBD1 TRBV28 TGTGCCAGCAGTTCGGACAGGGGGGTCATCCCAACCTACGAGCAGTACTTC CASSSDRGVIPTYEQYF
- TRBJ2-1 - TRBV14 TGTGCCAGCAGCCCGCAGGGGCGGGCCCCCTACAATGAGCAGTTCTTC CASSPQGRAPYNEQFF
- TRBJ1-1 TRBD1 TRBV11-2 TGTGCCAGCAGCGCTGACAGGGGGCGGACTGAAGCTTTCTTT CASSADRGRTEAFF
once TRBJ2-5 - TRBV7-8 TGTGCCAGCAGCTTCCCCAAAGAGACCCAGTACTTC CASSFPKETQYF
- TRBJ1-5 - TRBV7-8 TGTGCCAGCAGCTTGACAGGCTATCAGCCCCAGCATTTT CASSLTGYQPQHF
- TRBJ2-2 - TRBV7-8 TGTGCCAGCAGCTTAGCACAGGGGGGGAGCACCGGGGAGCTGTTTTTT CASSLAQGGSTGELFF
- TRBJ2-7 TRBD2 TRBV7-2 TGTGCCAGCAGCTCAACCGGACTAGCGGGCCACTACGAGCAGTACTTC CASSSTGLAGHYEQYF
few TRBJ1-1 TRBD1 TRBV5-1 TGCGCCAGCAGCGTGGGACAGGGGGAAACTGAAGCTTTCTTT CASSVGQGETEAFF
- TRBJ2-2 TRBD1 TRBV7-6 TGTGCCAGCAGCTTGCGCATGACAGGGACGAACACCGGGGAGCTGTTTTTT CASSLRMTGTNTGELFF
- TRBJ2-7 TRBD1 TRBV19 TGTGCCAGTAGTCGGACAGGGGACAGCTACGAGCAGTACTTC CASSRTGDSYEQYF
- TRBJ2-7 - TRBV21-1 TGTGCCAGCAGCAGAGAAAAGCCGGGACAGGCCGATCGGGACGAGCAGTACTTC CASSREKPGQADRDEQYF
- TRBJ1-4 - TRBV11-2 TGTGCCAGCAGCCTCGAGGCCCCCTCTGAAAAACTGTTTTTT CASSLEAPSEKLFF
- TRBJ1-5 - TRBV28 TGTGCCAGCAGTTTACGGACTCCGGTGGGGCAGCCCCAGCATTTT CASSLRTPVGQPQHF
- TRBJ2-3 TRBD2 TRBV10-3 TGTGCCATCAGTGGCCGGACTAGCGGGAGTCCGGGAGATACGCAGTATTTT CAISGRTSGSPGDTQYF
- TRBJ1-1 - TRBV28 TGTGCCAGCAGTCTGGACAGCTACACTGAAGCTTTCTTT CASSLDSYTEAFF
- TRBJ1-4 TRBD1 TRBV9 TGTGCCAGCAGCGGGACAGGGGGTTACTATGAAAAACTGTTTTTT CASSGTGGYYEKLFF
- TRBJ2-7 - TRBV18 TGTGCCAGCTCACCACCGGGGAGGTCCGGAACGAACGAGCAGTACTTC CASSPPGRSGTNEQYF
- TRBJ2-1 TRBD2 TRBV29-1 TGCAGCGCCTCTAAAGCGGGAGGTATCGACAATGAGCAGTTCTTC CSASKAGGIDNEQFF
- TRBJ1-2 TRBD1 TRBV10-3 TGTGCCATCAGTCCGGGACAGTATGGCTACACCTTC CAISPGQYGYTF
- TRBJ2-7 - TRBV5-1 TGCGCCAGCAGCCCAGGGCCCGGTTACGAGCAGTACTTC CASSPGPGYEQYF
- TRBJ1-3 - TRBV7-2 TGTGCCAGCAGCTTACCCAGGGTCTCCGGAAACACCATATATTTT CASSLPRVSGNTIYF
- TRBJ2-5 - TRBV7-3 TGTGCCAGCAGCTTAAGCGGGGTCGGGGAGACCCAGTACTTC CASSLSGVGETQYF
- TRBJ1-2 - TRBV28 TGTGCCAGCAGACAACAGGGACCCTATGGCTACACCTTC CASRQQGPYGYTF
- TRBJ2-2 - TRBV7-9 TGTGCCAGCAGCCTACCCGGGTACAGGATCACCGGGGAGCTGTTTTTT CASSLPGYRITGELFF